This T cell receptor (beta chain) was documented in a study of early T cells in non-severe SARS-CoV-2 infection. TCRdb re-called the 5' RACE reads with MiXCR, one entry per CDR3 protein. The sample lists tens of thousands of distinct CDR3 sequences; around a tenth were seen once. This clonotype was found many times. The specimen sequenced was whole blood. This clonotype originated in an adult who was a healthcare worker with PCR-confirmed SARS-CoV-2 infection or an uninfected control (not recorded which).

This chain's CDR3 is CATGAGGPADEQFF. The CDR3 DNA follows: TGTGCCACCGGGGCGGGAGGGCCGGCCGATGAGCAGTTCTTC. The genes are TRBV9 and TRBJ2-1; TRBD2 agrees at 9 bases. Germline trimming cut 9 bases from V and 8 bases from J; bases unmatched to any gene: 12. Germline V gene lookup returns CDR1 SGDLS and CDR2 YYNGEE. CDR3 size: 14 residues.